Below are 27 T cell receptor beta chains sequenced from a single sample in a study of blood T cell repertoires in COVID-19. Repertoires were generated with immunoSEQ multiplex PCR, while TCRdb's copy carries only in-frame clones and drops some. Among 80,000 to 100,000 clones listed, roughly 80% were seen once. The sample taken for sequencing was peripheral blood. The receptors here all came from a man aged 65 to 85 with active or convalescent COVID-19.

This chain joins TRBV19 and TRBJ2-7, with TRBD1 matching over 8 bases. The ends lost 5 bases at V and 1 base at J; junction bases unmatched: 7. This CDR3 region has 15 residues. Germline V lookup: CDR1 LNHDA, CDR2 SQIVND (reference sequence). The CDR3 region has the DNA TGTGCCAGTAGTTCCCGACAGGGGCTTTCCTACGAGCAGTACTTC. This sequence encodes CASSSRQGLSYEQYF.

V gene TRBV7-9 combines with J gene TRBJ1-1, with a tentative D call TRBD1 (5 bases). Between the trimmed V and J ends, which lost 4 bases and 3 bases, there was a span of 12 bases. Germline CDR1 and CDR2: SEHNR and FQNEAQ (reference sequence). The CDR3 contains 14 residues. The CDR3: CASSWYDRHTEAFF. The CDR3 nucleotides read TGTGCCAGCAGCTGGTACGACAGACACACTGAAGCTTTCTTT.

The rearrangement uses TRBV6-6 and TRBJ2-1, with 9 bases aligning to TRBD1. Looked up from germline, CDR1 is MNHNY and CDR2 is SVGAGI (reference sequence). Trimming at V came to 6 bases and at J to 8 bases, leaving 11 bases not matched to a gene. The CDR3 length is 15 residues. The CDR3 protein is CASRPGDRVGDEQFF. DNA of the CDR3: TGTGCCAGCAGGCCGGGGGACAGGGTGGGCGATGAGCAGTTCTTC.

The genes are TRBV11-3 and TRBJ2-1; 8 nucleotides match TRBD2. The CDR3 length is 16 residues. V was pared by 0 bases and J by 6 bases, with 7 bases of the junction left unmatched. Germline CDR1 SGHNT, CDR2 YENEEA. This CDR3 reads CASSLEGGGRSNEQFF. CDR3 bases: TGTGCCAGCAGCTTAGAGGGCGGGGGGAGGTCCAATGAGCAGTTCTTC.

The chain employs TRBV5-8 and TRBJ1-3, with no clear D. Germline lookup yields CDR1 SGHTS and CDR2 YDEGEE. The CDR3 extends over 15 amino acids. Trimming pared 4 bases from V and 5 bases from J, leaving 16 bases between. This chain's CDR3 is CASSPDRPGRNTIYF. DNA of the CDR3: TGTGCCAGCAGCCCCGACCGACCAGGTCGAAACACCATATATTTT.

The genes are TRBV30 and TRBJ1-2, with D perhaps TRBD1 (6 bases). From germline, CDR1 is GTSNPN and CDR2 SVGIG (reference sequence). This CDR3 has 14 amino acids. Trimming took 0 bases from V and 8 from J, leaving 16 bases between them. The CDR3 region is CAWSVQGRVGGYTF. The DNA of the CDR3 is TGTGCCTGGAGTGTACAGGGCAGGGTCGGCGGCTACACCTTC.

The rearrangement uses TRBV10-3 and TRBJ2-7, with D possibly matching TRBD1 (5 bases). Germline V gene lookup returns CDR1 ENHRY and CDR2 SYGVKD. The CDR3 totals 13 residues. V was cut by 6 bases and J by 4 bases, with 13 bases left in between. The CDR3 nucleotides read TGTGCCATCAGCCGGACCGACAGTTACGAGCAGTACTTC. It is translated as CAISRTDSYEQYF.

The chain employs TRBV27 and TRBJ2-7; TRBD1 matches at 7 bases. This CDR3 is built from 14 residues. CDR1 and CDR2 (germline): MNHEY, SMNVEV (reference sequence). V shed 6 bases and J 2 bases; nucleotides not matched to a gene: 7. The CDR3 loop is CASRRNGQAYEQYF. The CDR3 DNA reads as TGTGCCAGCAGGAGGAATGGACAGGCCTACGAGCAGTACTTC.

The chain joins TRBV2 to TRBJ2-7; no definite D call. From germline, CDR1 is SNHLY and CDR2 FYNNEI. This CDR3 contains 14 residues. Trimming took 1 base from V and 4 from J, leaving 11 bases between them. The CDR3 protein is CASSEGASWYEQYF. The CDR3 bases are TGTGCCAGCAGTGAAGGCGCGTCGTGGTACGAGCAGTACTTC.

This chain uses TRBV6-5 with TRBJ1-1, with D possibly being TRBD1 (5 bases). The germline V gene encodes CDR1 MNHEY and CDR2 SVGAGI. The V gene lost 10 bases and the J gene lost 2 bases, with 14 bases spanning the gap. This CDR3 region has 13 residues. The CDR3 spells CATTRGGNTEAFF. CDR3 DNA sequence: TGTGCCACCACTCGCGGGGGAAACACTGAAGCTTTCTTT.

V usage is TRBV4-3 and J usage is TRBJ1-2, with TRBD1 as a possible D gene (5 bases). Trimming removed 0 bases from V and 6 bases from J, with 14 bases in between. Germline CDR1 is LGHNA and CDR2 is YSLEER. The CDR3 totals 15 residues. CDR3 protein: CASSQEEGRGHGYTF. The DNA for the CDR3 is TGCGCCAGCAGCCAAGAGGAGGGAAGGGGACATGGCTACACCTTC.

For the CDR3, the DNA is TGTGCCAGCTCACCCACAACCTCGGGGTACGGGGCCAACGTCCTGACTTTC. It specifies CASSPTTSGYGANVLTF. This chain connects TRBV18 to TRBJ2-6; perhaps TRBD2 as D (5 bases). Germline loops: CDR1 KGHSH, CDR2 LQKENI. Deletions cut 3 bases from V and 4 bases from J, with 16 bases between. The CDR3 runs 17 residues.

This CDR3 is CASSPGQGHSYGYTF. DNA of the CDR3: TGTGCCAGCAGCCCCGGACAGGGACATTCCTATGGCTACACCTTC. V usage is TRBV3-1 (or the pseudogene TRBV3-2) and J usage is TRBJ1-2; TRBD1 agrees at 8 bases. Germline trimming cut 4 bases from V and 4 bases from J; bases unmatched to any gene: 8. Germline V gene data show CDR1 as LGHDT and CDR2 as YNNKEL (reference sequence). The CDR3 runs 15 residues.

This clone has a handful of counts. J is TRBJ2-4 and V is TRBV6-2 or TRBV6-3, with TRBD1 matching 7 bases. The V and J ends lost 4 bases and 5 bases, in that order; junction bases with no gene match: 5. This CDR3 has 14 amino acids. Germline V gives CDR1 MNHEY, CDR2 SVGEGT. CDR3 DNA sequence: TGTGCCAGCAGTTCCGACAGGGTCCAAAACATTCAGTACTTC. The encoded protein is CASSSDRVQNIQYF.

CDR3 DNA sequence: TGTGCCATCAGTGACGGGGGAAACTATGGCTACACCTTC. This translates into CAISDGGNYGYTF. The V gene is TRBV10-3, the J gene TRBJ1-2; a possible D gene is TRBD1 (5 bases). Trimming removed 3 bases from V and 2 bases from J, with 7 bases in between. The CDR3 runs 13 residues. Per the germline V gene, CDR1 is ENHRY and CDR2 is SYGVKD.

This clone was seen only once. The gene calls are TRBV7-8 and TRBJ1-4; D gene uncertain. Germline V lookup: CDR1 SGHVS, CDR2 FQNEAQ. This CDR3 has 14 amino acids. Trimming left V 1 base short and J 8 bases short, with 11 bases between. CDR3 bases: TGTGCCAGCAGCTTAGAGAGGCAGAGGGAAAAACTGTTTTTT. Translated: CASSLERQREKLFF.

The chain employs TRBV27 and TRBJ1-5, with 8 bases lining up with TRBD1. CDR1 and CDR2 (germline): MNHEY, SMNVEV (reference sequence). The CDR3 is 15 amino acids. J lost 4 bases, V lost 4 bases, and 6 bases had no gene match. The CDR3 is CASSSGDRGNQPQHF. CDR3 DNA sequence: TGTGCCAGCAGTTCCGGCGACAGGGGTAATCAGCCCCAGCATTTT.

The V and J genes are TRBV9 and TRBJ2-1, with 11 bases identical to TRBD2. CDR3 length: 15 residues. Germline V gene sequence: CDR1 SGDLS, CDR2 YYNGEE. J gave up 7 bases and V 4 bases, and 7 bases lay outside the gene matches. CDR3 coding DNA: TGTGCCAGCAGCATCGGGACTAGCGGTGTAAATGAGCAGTTCTTC. Protein product: CASSIGTSGVNEQFF. The full variable domain, with the rest looked up from reference TRBV9 and TRBJ2-1, is DSGVTQTPKHLITATGQRVTLRCSPRSGDLSVYWYQQSLDQGLQFLIQYYNGEERAKGNILERFSAQQFPDLHSELNLSSLELGDSALYFCASSIGTSGVNEQFFGPGTRLTVL.

The chain employs TRBV10-1 and TRBJ2-1; D is unclear. CDR3 length: 13 residues. V was trimmed by 8 bases and J by 1 base, leaving 9 bases between them. Germline CDR1 WNHNN, CDR2 SYGVQD (reference sequence). The CDR3 loop is CASPPGSYNEQFF. The DNA for the CDR3 is TGCGCCAGCCCGCCCGGGTCCTACAATGAGCAGTTCTTC.

The V and J genes are TRBV4-3 and TRBJ2-2; 8 bases are a match to TRBD2. V shed 0 bases, J shed 3 bases, and the junction held 6 bases outside the gene matches. Germline V lookup: CDR1 LGHNA, CDR2 YSLEER. The CDR3 has 17 residues. The CDR3 coding sequence is TGCGCCAGCAGCCAAGACGAGCGGGGGAAAGACACCGGGGAGCTGTTTTTT. Amino acids: CASSQDERGKDTGELFF.

This chain uses TRBV6-6 with TRBJ2-5, with D maybe TRBD2 (8 bases). The ends were cut back, 6 bases at V and 2 bases at J, with 19 bases in the middle. The CDR3 length is 16 residues. The germline V gene has CDR1 MNHNY and CDR2 SVGAGI (reference sequence). The CDR3 nucleotides read TGTGCCAGCAGCAGGGGGATAGCGGGGACTCAAGAGACCCAGTACTTC. Protein: CASSRGIAGTQETQYF.

The rearrangement joins TRBV6-5 to TRBJ2-7, with 15 bases matching TRBD2. Germline lookup yields CDR1 MNHEY and CDR2 SVGAGI. Losses at the gene ends were 6 bases for V and 5 bases for J; bases not matched to a gene: 5. CDR3 length equals 15 residues. CDR3 sequence (DNA): TGTGCCAGCAGATCGGGACTAGCGGGGGGCCACGAGCAGTACTTC. Amino acid sequence: CASRSGLAGGHEQYF.

This chain uses TRBV5-1 with TRBJ1-4; D perhaps matches TRBD1 (5 bases). V dropped 4 bases and J dropped 4 bases, with 14 bases sitting between them. The CDR3 is 15 amino acids. Per germline, CDR1 SGHRS and CDR2 YFSETQ. CDR3: CASSPDSLNNEKLFF. The CDR3 DNA follows: TGCGCCAGCAGCCCAGACAGTCTTAATAATGAAAAACTGTTTTTT.

The CDR3 sequence is CASSRQDEAFF. Written as DNA, the CDR3 is TGTGCCAGCTCTCGACAGGATGAAGCTTTCTTT. The rearrangement uses TRBV18 and TRBJ1-1; TRBD1 might be the D (6 bases). This CDR3 is 11 amino acids long. Germline V gives CDR1 KGHSH, CDR2 LQKENI. V was shortened by 6 bases and J by 7 bases, with 9 bases between the two germline ends.

The chain links TRBV18 to TRBJ2-3, with TRBD2 matching over 9 bases. This CDR3 contains 16 residues. V shed 2 bases, J shed 3 bases, and the junction held 6 bases outside the gene matches. Germline V lookup: CDR1 KGHSH, CDR2 LQKENI. CDR3: CASSPASGVMTDTQYF. The CDR3 DNA follows: TGTGCCAGCTCACCAGCTAGCGGGGTAATGACAGATACGCAGTATTTT.

This rearrangement joins TRBV5-4 to TRBJ1-5; possibly TRBD1 for D (5 bases). The CDR3 loop spans 14 amino acids. Trimming took off 0 bases at V and 6 bases at J, with 10 bases between the two ends. Per germline, CDR1 SGHNT and CDR2 YYREEE (reference sequence). CDR3 loop: CASSLDGGSQPQHF. The CDR3 bases are TGTGCCAGCAGCTTGGATGGGGGGAGTCAGCCCCAGCATTTT.

The chain couples TRBV7-2 to TRBJ2-5; TRBD2 might be the D (7 bases). The CDR3 is 18 residues long. With 0 bases removed from V and 3 bases from J, the gap between germline ends came to 20 bases. Germline V CDR1 and CDR2: SGHTA, FQGNSA. The CDR3 loop is CASSLALRVGGPEETQYF. The CDR3 nucleotides read TGTGCCAGCAGCTTAGCGCTGAGAGTGGGGGGGCCGGAAGAGACCCAGTACTTC.